This T cell receptor beta chain appears in the sequencing data of a study of T-cell memory formation after mild COVID-19. Whole-study findings and limits: The pre-infection memory compartment contained some responding clones, suggesting cross-reactive memory joined.

Turning to this clonotype: The antigen remains undetermined.

In TCRdb, the 5' RACE reads were re-called with MiXCR into one record per CDR3 protein. This sample yields 190,000 or so distinct CDR3 sequences, of which over 20% are seen a single time; 23% belongs to the top ten. This CDR3 has 16 residues. V shed 7 bases and J shed 8 bases, with 24 bases lying between them. The chain joins TRBV12-3 or TRBV12-4 to TRBJ2-1; D tentatively fits TRBD1 or TRBD2 (5 bases each). Material for sequencing was PBMCs or a T cell subset sorted from them (not recorded which). This clonotype originated in an adult woman who had mild COVID-19 (a few samples of this study predate the infection). Cell type and time point are not known. The CDR3 protein is CASTHMAQGPRDEQFF. CDR3 nucleotide sequence: TGTGCCAGCACTCACATGGCCCAGGGACCCCGGGATGAGCAGTTCTTC.